This T cell receptor (beta chain) was identified in a study of OX40 agonist ivuxolimab in advanced cancers. Study-level results: Averaged across samples, CD8+ T cells carried more expanded clones than CD4+ did. At doses 0.1 to 3.0 mg/kg, CD4+ and CD8+ clones expanded.

The repertoire was sequenced with immunoSEQ multiplex PCR; TCRdb's copy has only in-frame clones and lacks some. The sample shows about 48,000 clones, 70% to 90% of them seen only once. This CDR3 contains 13 residues. In germline, CDR1 is KGHSH, CDR2 LQKENI. Unmatched junction bases numbered 4, after V lost 3 bases and J lost 8 bases. With respect to this clone: Its antigen remains unknown.

The V gene is TRBV18, the J gene TRBJ1-1; 9 bases are shared with TRBD1. The material sequenced was CD4+ or CD8+ T cells sorted from blood, taken in a trial of the OX40 agonist ivuxolimab. The source of this sequence is an adult with an advanced solid tumor such as melanoma, head and neck, liver or kidney cancer. This CDR3 is CASSPDRGIEAFF. In nucleotides, the CDR3 is TGTGCCAGCTCACCGGACAGGGGTATCGAAGCTTTCTTT. The variable domain in full, completed from reference TRBV18 and TRBJ1-1, reads NAGVMQNPRHLVRRRGQEARLRCSPMKGHSHVYWYRQLPEEGLKFMVYLQKENIIDESGMPKERFSAEFPKEGPSILRIQQVVRGDSAAYFCASSPDRGIEAFFGQGTRLTVV.